A selection of T cell receptor beta chains follows, all from one sample in a study of cytomegalovirus exposure and HLA in healthy donors. Only in-frame clones appear in the TCRdb table, and some are missing; sequencing was by immunoSEQ multiplex PCR. In the table there are about 300,000 clones, roughly 90% of which are singletons. What was sequenced was PBMCs. The receptors come from a man aged 35 to 55 in good health and CMV-seropositive. CDR3s include the opening cysteine and the closing phenylalanine or tryptophan. A D gene is named only where the DNA matches it firmly. The size field is filled for only some rows; it gives once, few, many or a size class.

j_call	v_call	d_call	clone_size	cdr3_aa	cdr3_nt
TRBJ1-1	TRBV11-2	TRBD1	NA	CASSTWTGLNTEAFF	TGTGCCAGCAGCACCTGGACAGGATTGAACACTGAAGCTTTCTTT
TRBJ2-7	TRBV28	TRBD1	NA	CATSVGDRVNEQYF	TGTGCCACATCAGTAGGGGACAGGGTCAACGAGCAGTACTTC
TRBJ1-1	TRBV5-1	NA	NA	CASRGGNTEAFF	TGCGCCAGCCGCGGGGGGAACACTGAAGCTTTCTTT
TRBJ2-7	TRBV27	NA	NA	CASSYSGTYEQYF	TGTGCCAGCAGTTATAGCGGAACCTACGAGCAGTACTTC
TRBJ2-3	TRBV6-1	NA	NA	CASSEQGHTSTDTQYF	TGTGCCAGCAGTGAACAAGGACACACTAGCACAGATACGCAGTATTTT
TRBJ2-7	TRBV27	TRBD2	once	CASSFGLAGGYHEQYF	TGTGCCAGCAGTTTTGGACTAGCGGGAGGTTACCACGAGCAGTACTTC
TRBJ1-3	TRBV7-9	NA	NA	CASSPTGNSGNTIYF	TGTGCCAGCAGCCCTACAGGAAACTCTGGAAACACCATATATTTT
TRBJ2-7	TRBV7-2	TRBD2	NA	CASSLAAGAGEQYF	TGTGCCAGCAGCTTAGCAGCGGGAGCGGGCGAGCAGTACTTC
TRBJ1-1	TRBV19	NA	once	CASSRSKSPGTEAFF	TGTGCCAGTAGTCGCAGCAAGAGTCCGGGCACTGAAGCTTTCTTT
TRBJ2-2	TRBV7-9	NA	NA	CASSQGSADTGELFF	TGTGCCAGCAGCCAAGGATCAGCGGACACCGGGGAGCTGTTTTTT
TRBJ1-1	TRBV5-1	TRBD1	few	CASRAGGLRKTEAFF	TGCGCCAGCAGGGCAGGGGGTCTCCGAAAGACTGAAGCTTTCTTT
TRBJ1-2	TRBV5-6	NA	NA	CASSSGGVLANVYGYTF	TGTGCCAGCAGCTCTGGCGGGGTATTGGCAAATGTCTATGGCTACACCTTC
TRBJ2-5	TRBV19	NA	NA	CARTLSGFLLETQYF	TGTGCCAGAACCTTATCAGGGTTCCTGTTAGAGACCCAGTACTTC
TRBJ2-7	TRBV6-5	TRBD2	NA	CASSYSGGFHSYEQYF	TGTGCCAGCAGTTACTCGGGGGGGTTTCACTCCTACGAGCAGTACTTC
TRBJ2-3	TRBV19	TRBD1	NA	CASSMPGQATDTQYF	TGTGCCAGTAGTATGCCCGGACAGGCTACAGATACGCAGTATTTT
TRBJ2-1	TRBV5-1	TRBD1	NA	CASSHYQGQDYNEQFF	TGCGCCAGCAGCCACTACCAGGGACAGGATTACAATGAGCAGTTCTTC
TRBJ2-6	TRBV28	NA	NA	CASSLIVGEAGANVLTF	TGTGCCAGCAGTTTAATCGTCGGGGAGGCTGGGGCCAACGTCCTGACTTTC
TRBJ2-7	TRBV5-1	TRBD1	NA	CASTTDRGPYEQYF	TGCGCCAGCACCACCGACAGGGGTCCCTACGAGCAGTACTTC
TRBJ1-2	TRBV5-4	TRBD1	NA	CASSLTGGLSNYGYTF	TGTGCCAGCAGCCTGACAGGGGGCCTCTCTAACTATGGCTACACCTTC
TRBJ1-1	TRBV19	NA	NA	CASSIPGAGRTEAFF	TGTGCCAGTAGTATCCCTGGGGCAGGGCGAACTGAAGCTTTCTTT
TRBJ1-4	TRBV6-1	TRBD1	NA	CASSDAKGAPGEKLFF	TGTGCCAGCAGTGACGCAAAGGGGGCGCCCGGTGAAAAACTGTTTTTT
TRBJ1-1	TRBV4-1	NA	few	CASSHQGKNTEAFF	TGCGCCAGCAGCCACCAGGGGAAGAACACTGAAGCTTTCTTT